The entry below describes one T cell receptor (beta chain). What it binds is unknown. Generated by immunoSEQ multiplex PCR, the TCRdb table keeps only in-frame clones and is missing some. The table has some 90,000 clones, 92% seen once; the top ten hold roughly 0.39%. These data come from a study of graft-versus-host responses after intestinal transplantation. On the study more broadly: Every recipient underwent anti-thymocyte globulin induction, then tacrolimus and steroids for 3 to 4 years.

There are 12 residues in the CDR3. Germline V gene sequence: CDR1 SGHTA, CDR2 FQGNSA. V gene TRBV7-2 combines with J gene TRBJ2-5; D is possibly TRBD2 (5 bases). The assigned J gene may be wrong: the sequence end matches TRBJ2-7 better. The sequence was obtained from a human donor who was the organ donor for an intestinal transplant. The sequenced sample was unstimulated CD8+ T cells sorted from spleen or lymph node cells, obtained before transplant. DNA of the CDR3: TGTGCCACCCTCGGGGACTCCTACGAGCAGTACTTC. This encodes CATLGDSYEQYF.